Listed below are T cell receptor beta chains from one sample, sequenced in a study of T cell repertoires in aging, cancer and after chemotherapy. TCRdb itself ran the multiplex PCR reads through MiXCR, one entry per CDR3 protein. The sample shows approximately 11,000 distinct CDR3 sequences, around two fifths of them seen only once. The material sequenced was blood. These TCRs come from a human donor in good health. Both conserved end residues are part of each CDR3. Fields, in order: V gene, D gene, clone size, J gene, CDR3 protein, CDR3 DNA. A D gene is named only where the DNA matches it firmly. The listing skips clone size in some rows; elsewhere it reads once, few, many or a size class.

>TRBV19|NA|NA|TRBJ2-2
CASRPQGHTGELFF
TGTGCCAGTAGGCCCCAGGGCCACACCGGGGAGCTGTTTTTT
>TRBV20-1|NA|NA|TRBJ2-7
CSAREPGGTYEQYF
TGCAGTGCTAGAGAGCCAGGGGGGACTTACGAGCAGTACTTC
>TRBV6-5|NA|NA|TRBJ2-6
CASMIVRGANVLTF
TGTGCCAGCATGATCGTTCGTGGGGCCAACGTCCTGACTTTC
>TRBV5-3|NA|NA|TRBJ1-1
CASSFEGDGTEAFF
TGTGCCAGCAGCTTCGAAGGGGACGGCACTGAAGCTTTCTTT
>TRBV7-2|TRBD1|NA|TRBJ2-7
CASSLVGPGQANEQYF
TGTGCCAGCAGCTTAGTCGGTCCAGGACAGGCCAACGAGCAGTACTTC
>TRBV24-1|TRBD2|NA|TRBJ2-1
CATSREGVYNEQFF
TGTGCCACCAGCAGGGAGGGAGTGTACAATGAGCAGTTCTTC
>TRBV7-9|NA|NA|TRBJ1-4
CASSLRPEGSVELFF
TGTGCCAGCAGCTTACGGCCGGAAGGGTCGGTAGAACTGTTTTTT
>TRBV6-1|NA|NA|TRBJ2-3
CASRALLTDTQYF
TGTGCCAGCAGAGCCTTGCTCACAGATACGCAGTATTTT
>TRBV7-9|TRBD1|few|TRBJ1-2
CASSPRTGLNYGYTF
TGTGCCAGCAGCCCGCGGACAGGGCTAAACTATGGCTACACCTTC
>TRBV7-3|NA|few|TRBJ1-3
CASSLTGASGNTIYF
TGTGCCAGCAGCTTAACAGGGGCCTCTGGAAACACCATATATTTT
>TRBV5-4|NA|few|TRBJ1-6
CASSLRGASGFGSPLHF
TGTGCCAGCAGCTTGCGCGGTGCTTCGGGTTTTGGGTCACCCCTCCACTTT
>TRBV7-2|TRBD2|few|TRBJ2-3
CASSQGLAADTQYF
TGTGCCAGCAGCCAAGGACTAGCGGCAGATACGCAGTATTTT
>TRBV7-9|NA|few|TRBJ1-3
CASQIGFTVSSGNTIYF
TGTGCCAGCCAGATAGGGTTTACAGTTTCCTCTGGAAACACCATATATTTT
>TRBV30|NA|few|TRBJ1-1
CAWSVGSPTEAFF
TGTGCCTGGAGTGTAGGATCCCCCACTGAAGCTTTCTTT
>TRBV10-3|NA|NA|TRBJ2-7
CAIGRAASSYEQYF
TGTGCCATCGGCCGCGCGGCGAGCTCCTACGAGCAGTACTTC
>TRBV7-2|TRBD1|NA|TRBJ1-3
CASSLAPQGANGNTIYF
TGTGCCAGCAGCTTAGCGCCACAGGGGGCTAACGGAAACACCATATATTTT
>TRBV6-5|NA|NA|TRBJ1-3
CASSYSVWQGRNTIYF
TGTGCCAGCAGTTACTCGGTGTGGCAGGGTCGGAACACCATATATTTT
>TRBV20-1|NA|NA|TRBJ1-1
CSARTRGEF
TGCAGTGCTAGAACCCGGGGCGAATTT
>TRBV6-5|NA|few|TRBJ2-3
CASSPNLDTQYF
TGTGCCAGCAGCCCAAACTTGGATACGCAGTATTTT
>TRBV15|TRBD2|few|TRBJ2-2
CATSGGLAGNTGELFF
TGTGCCACCAGCGGCGGACTAGCGGGGAACACCGGGGAGCTGTTTTTT
>TRBV7-4|NA|few|TRBJ2-6
CASSFEAQGANVLTF
TGTGCCAGCAGCTTCGAGGCGCAAGGGGCCAACGTCCTGACTTTC
>TRBV20-1|NA|few|TRBJ1-2
CSARSTELIYGYTF
TGCAGTGCTCGTTCGACAGAGTTGATTTATGGCTACACCTTC
>TRBV27|NA|NA|TRBJ1-2
CASSGTGYGYTF
TGTGCCAGCAGTGGGACGGGATATGGCTACACCTTC
>TRBV7-3|TRBD1|NA|TRBJ2-1
CAGSVTGGRQFF
TGTGCCGGTTCTGTTACAGGGGGAAGGCAGTTCTTC
>TRBV29-1|TRBD1|medium-sized|TRBJ2-7
CSVGQGTYEQYF
TGCAGCGTTGGACAGGGAACCTACGAGCAGTACTTC
>TRBV12-3/TRBV12-4|NA|NA|TRBJ2-1
CASSQRGGKFF
TGTGCCAGCAGTCAGAGGGGGGGGAAGTTCTTC
>TRBV21-1|NA|NA|TRBJ1-6
CASSPQERDRDSPLHF
TGTGCCAGCAGCCCACAAGAGAGGGACAGGGATTCACCCCTCCACTTT
>TRBV29-1|NA|few|TRBJ1-1
CSAAPRGTEAFF
TGCAGCGCTGCTCCTCGGGGCACTGAAGCTTTCTTT
>TRBV19|TRBD1|NA|TRBJ2-1
CASSRRTGRDNEQFF
TGTGCCAGTAGTAGACGGACAGGGCGCGACAATGAGCAGTTCTTC
>TRBV20-1|NA|NA|TRBJ1-1
CSAWPEAFF
TGCAGTGCATGGCCTGAAGCTTTCTTT
>TRBV25-1|NA|NA|TRBJ2-2
CAIRGGGISNTGELFF
TGTGCCATCCGGGGTGGGGGGATCTCGAACACCGGGGAGCTGTTTTTT
>TRBV19|TRBD2|NA|TRBJ2-3
CASSGTSGEWGTDTQYF
TGTGCCAGTAGTGGTACTAGCGGGGAATGGGGCACAGATACGCAGTATTTT
>TRBV6-5|NA|NA|TRBJ1-5
CASSYSLGSNQPQHF
TGTGCCAGCAGTTACTCGCTGGGATCCAATCAGCCCCAGCATTTT
>TRBV4-1|NA|NA|TRBJ1-6
CASSQEGGSYNSPLHF
TGCGCCAGCAGCCAAGAAGGTGGCTCCTATAATTCACCCCTCCACTTT
>TRBV7-3|NA|NA|TRBJ2-1
CASRREFRQFF
TGTGCCAGCAGGAGGGAATTTAGGCAGTTCTTC
>TRBV30|NA|NA|TRBJ2-1
CAWIRANEQFF
TGTGCCTGGATCAGAGCAAATGAGCAGTTCTTC
>TRBV10-3|TRBD2|few|TRBJ2-1
CAISESRASGDSNEQFF
TGTGCCATCAGTGAGTCGAGGGCTAGCGGGGATAGCAATGAGCAGTTCTTC
>TRBV30|NA|NA|TRBJ1-5
CAWSVAGTSNQPQHF
TGTGCCTGGAGTGTTGCAGGGACCAGCAATCAGCCCCAGCATTTT
>TRBV29-1|NA|few|TRBJ1-4
CSVVGAATNEKLFF
TGCAGCGTTGTTGGGGCTGCAACTAATGAAAAACTGTTTTTT
>TRBV2|NA|NA|TRBJ2-5
CASNGVGGPTQYF
TGTGCCAGCAATGGAGTAGGGGGTCCGACCCAGTACTTC
>TRBV5-1|NA|NA|TRBJ1-1
CASSLAPGMNTEAFF
TGCGCCAGCAGCTTGGCCCCAGGGATGAACACTGAAGCTTTCTTT
>TRBV6-5|NA|few|TRBJ1-6
CASRPDGNSPLHF
TGTGCCAGCAGACCGGACGGGAATTCACCCCTCCACTTT
>TRBV9|TRBD1|NA|TRBJ2-6
CASSVGQGRSGANVLTF
TGTGCCAGCAGCGTAGGACAGGGCCGCTCTGGGGCCAACGTCCTGACTTTC
>TRBV7-9|TRBD1|few|TRBJ1-2
CASSQYRGDYGYTF
TGTGCCAGCAGCCAATACAGGGGGGACTATGGCTACACCTTC
>TRBV6-5|NA|NA|TRBJ1-2
CASSEVGGTLSYTF
TGTGCCAGCAGTGAGGTCGGCGGGACACTCTCCTACACCTTC
>TRBV24-1|TRBD2|NA|TRBJ2-1
CATSGVGLAGGLTYNEQFF
TGTGCCACCAGTGGGGTGGGACTAGCGGGGGGCCTAACCTACAATGAGCAGTTCTTC
>TRBV6-5|TRBD1|NA|TRBJ1-5
CVSSFSGNRGGQPQHF
TGTGTCAGCAGTTTCTCGGGGAACAGGGGAGGACAGCCCCAGCATTTT
>TRBV15|NA|few|TRBJ2-2
CATSREALGHGKGPGELFF
TGTGCCACCAGCAGAGAAGCATTGGGCCACGGGAAGGGGCCCGGGGAGCTGTTTTTT
>TRBV14|NA|NA|TRBJ2-7
CASSQGSTALKYF
TGTGCCAGCAGCCAAGGGTCCACTGCGTTGAAGTACTTC
>TRBV6-5|NA|once|TRBJ1-2
CASTPGRTYNYTF
TGTGCCAGCACCCCGGGACGGACCTATAACTACACCTTC
>TRBV7-2|NA|few|TRBJ2-5
CASSLQPAETQYF
TGTGCCAGCAGCTTACAGCCGGCGGAGACCCAGTACTTC
>TRBV29-1|NA|NA|TRBJ1-1
CSVGPSTLGTEAFF
TGCAGCGTCGGGCCATCTACCCTGGGGACTGAAGCTTTCTTT
>TRBV11-2|TRBD1|few|TRBJ1-2
CASSSPRTGGGGYTF
TGTGCCAGCAGCTCCCCTCGGACAGGGGGCGGTGGCTACACCTTC
>TRBV19|TRBD1|NA|TRBJ1-2
CASSIDPGTAYFSYGYTF
TGTGCCAGTAGTATAGATCCTGGGACAGCTTACTTCTCCTATGGCTACACCTTC
>TRBV6-6|TRBD1|NA|TRBJ1-2
CASSPLDRGAHGYTF
TGTGCCAGCAGCCCACTAGACAGGGGGGCGCATGGCTACACCTTC